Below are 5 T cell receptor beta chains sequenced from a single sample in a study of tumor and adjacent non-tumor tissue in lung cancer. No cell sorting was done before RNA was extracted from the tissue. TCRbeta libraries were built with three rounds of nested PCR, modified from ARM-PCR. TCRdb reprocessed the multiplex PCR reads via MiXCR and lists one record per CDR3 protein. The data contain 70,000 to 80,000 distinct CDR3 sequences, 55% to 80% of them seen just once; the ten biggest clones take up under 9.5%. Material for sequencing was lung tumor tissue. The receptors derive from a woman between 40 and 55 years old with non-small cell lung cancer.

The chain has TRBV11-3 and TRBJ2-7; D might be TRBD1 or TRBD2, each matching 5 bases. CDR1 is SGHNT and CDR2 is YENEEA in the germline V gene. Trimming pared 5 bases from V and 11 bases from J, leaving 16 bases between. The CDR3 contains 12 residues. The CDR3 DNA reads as TGTGCCAGCAGCCCTGCAGGGACCTGCGAGTACTTC. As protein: CASSPAGTCEYF.

The CDR3 DNA follows: TGCAGCGTTGGAGGCTCAGGAGTAGCGGTAGTTAGAGATACGCAGTATTTT. Translated, it gives CSVGGSGVAVVRDTQYF. The V and J genes are TRBV29-1 and TRBJ2-3; D is possibly TRBD2 (6 bases). Germline assignment: CDR1 SQVTM and CDR2 ANQGSEA. Trimming left V 4 bases short and J 5 bases short, with 25 bases between. The CDR3 is made up of 17 amino acids.

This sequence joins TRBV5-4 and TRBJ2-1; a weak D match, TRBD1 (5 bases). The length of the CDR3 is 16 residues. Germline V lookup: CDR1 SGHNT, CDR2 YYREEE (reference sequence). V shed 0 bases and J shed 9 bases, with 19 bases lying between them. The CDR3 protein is CASSLGATVRATEQFF. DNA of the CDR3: TGTGCCAGCAGCTTGGGGGCGACAGTTAGGGCCACTGAGCAGTTCTTC.

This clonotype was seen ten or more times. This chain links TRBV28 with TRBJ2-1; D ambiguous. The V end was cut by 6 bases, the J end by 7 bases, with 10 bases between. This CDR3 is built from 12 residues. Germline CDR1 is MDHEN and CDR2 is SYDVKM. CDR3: CASSLWRNEQFF. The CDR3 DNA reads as TGTGCCAGCAGCTTGTGGCGGAATGAGCAGTTCTTC.

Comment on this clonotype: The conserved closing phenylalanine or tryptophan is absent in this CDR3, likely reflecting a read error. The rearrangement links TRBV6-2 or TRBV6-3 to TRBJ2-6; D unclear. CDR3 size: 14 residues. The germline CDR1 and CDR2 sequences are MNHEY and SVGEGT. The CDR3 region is CASSYSSGTNVLTL. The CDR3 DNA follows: TGTGCCAGCAGTTACTCCTCTGGGACCAACGTCCTGACTTTG.